This TCR beta chain was obtained from a study of monozygotic twins with inflammatory bowel disease. Study-wide points: Comparison of concordant versus discordant twins revealed no difference in repertoire similarity, possibly due to limited power. Reduced clonotype sharing with other individuals was observed in IBD patients relative to healthy twins, especially with disease activity. Healthy co-twins showed greater TCRbeta diversity (inverse Simpson) than IBD patients.

In the case of this clonotype: Antigen unknown.

Following a re-call of the 5' RACE reads, TCRdb has one entry per CDR3 protein and lacks DNA. Found here are 150,000 or so distinct CDR3 sequences; the top ten clones hold about 8%. CDR3 length: 14 amino acids. In germline, CDR1 is MNHNS, CDR2 SASEGT. V gene TRBV6-1 combines with J gene TRBJ2-7; TCRdb returns TRBD2, unconfirmable since there is no DNA. This clonotype was sampled from a human donor with ulcerative colitis or Crohn's disease, or a healthy co-twin of an affected twin (not recorded which). Sequencing was done on a sample of blood. The CDR3 sequence: CASSQLRGDYEQYF.